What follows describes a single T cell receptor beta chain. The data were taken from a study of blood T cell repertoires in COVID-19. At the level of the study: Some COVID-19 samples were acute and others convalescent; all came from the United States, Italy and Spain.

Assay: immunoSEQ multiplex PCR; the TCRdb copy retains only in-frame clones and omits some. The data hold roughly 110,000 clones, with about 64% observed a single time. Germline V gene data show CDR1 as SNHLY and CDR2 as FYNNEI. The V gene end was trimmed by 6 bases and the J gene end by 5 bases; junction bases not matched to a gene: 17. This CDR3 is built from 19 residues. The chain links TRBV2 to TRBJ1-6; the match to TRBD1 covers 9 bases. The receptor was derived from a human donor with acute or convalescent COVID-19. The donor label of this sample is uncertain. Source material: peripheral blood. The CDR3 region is CASRGYPGQGRMDNSPLHF. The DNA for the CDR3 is TGTGCCAGCAGAGGATATCCGGGACAGGGAAGAATGGATAATTCACCCCTCCACTTT.